Listed here are 10 T cell receptor beta chains from one sample, sequenced in a study of TIL therapy for anti-PD-1-resistant metastatic lung cancer. The libraries were made with immunoSEQ v3. Clones were sequenced by immunoSEQ multiplex PCR, and TCRdb holds only the in-frame ones, with some missing. Here the sample spans roughly 20,000 clones, 83% being singletons. Regarding time point: pre-treatment sample, taken before nivolumab and TIL therapy. This specimen consisted of blood, obtained at baseline. The receptors stem from a person between 25 and 79 years old with non-small cell lung cancer.

This chain uses TRBV6-6 with TRBJ1-1; D remains ambiguous. This CDR3 contains 15 residues. Germline CDR1 MNHNY, CDR2 SVGAGI (reference sequence). V lost 3 bases and J lost 1, with 12 bases in between. The CDR3 protein is CASSYPQSPNTEAFF. In DNA form, the CDR3 reads TGTGCCAGCAGTTATCCTCAGAGCCCGAACACTGAAGCTTTCTTT.

The genes are TRBV5-1 and TRBJ1-2; D perhaps matches TRBD1 (5 bases). Germline CDR1 reads SGHRS; CDR2 reads YFSETQ. The V end lost 5 bases, the J end lost 6 bases, and 14 bases lay between the germline ends. The CDR3 runs 13 residues. The chain's CDR3 is CASSLPGPDGYTF. The CDR3 region has the DNA TGCGCCAGCAGTCTACCAGGGCCGGATGGCTACACCTTC. Full variable domain (remainder filled in from reference TRBV5-1 and TRBJ1-2): KAGVTQTPRYLIKTRGQQVTLSCSPISGHRSVSWYQQTPGQGLQFLFEYFSETQRNKGNFPGRFSGRQFSNSRSEMNVSTLELGDSALYLCASSLPGPDGYTFGSGTRLTVV.

The CDR3 reads CASSIGHGAGGPYEQYF. Here the CDR3 DNA reads TGTGCCAGTAGTATAGGACACGGGGCAGGGGGCCCATACGAGCAGTACTTC. The chain recombines TRBV19 with TRBJ2-7; 8 bases are shared with TRBD1. In germline, CDR1 is LNHDA, CDR2 SQIVND (reference sequence). This CDR3 region has 17 residues. V lost 1 base to trimming and J lost 4 bases; unmatched junction nucleotides: 12. The variable domain in full, with the rest retrieved from reference TRBV19 and TRBJ2-7, is DGGITQSPKYLFRKEGQNVTLSCEQNLNHDAMYWYRQDPGQGLRLIYYSQIVNDFQKGDIAEGYSVSREKKESFPLTVTSAQKNPTAFYLCASSIGHGAGGPYEQYFGPGTRLTVT.

The chain employs TRBV28 and TRBJ2-3, with a possible D match to TRBD2 (6 bases). V lost 3 bases and J 0 bases, leaving 7 bases between the germline ends. Per the germline V gene, CDR1 is MDHEN and CDR2 is SYDVKM. The CDR3 loop spans 14 amino acids. CDR3 nucleotides: TGTGCCAGCAGTTTGGGACTTAGCACAGATACGCAGTATTTT. Its protein product is CASSLGLSTDTQYF. Drawing the rest from reference TRBV28 and TRBJ2-3, the complete variable domain is DVKVTQSSRYLVKRTGEKVFLECVQDMDHENMFWYRQDPGLGLRLIYFSYDVKMKEKGDIPEGYSVSREKKERFSLILESASTNQTSMYLCASSLGLSTDTQYFGPGTRLTVL.

The rearrangement links TRBV9 to TRBJ1-4, with 7 positions matching TRBD1. J lost 4 bases, V lost 0 bases, and 6 bases had no gene match. The CDR3 contains 16 residues. Germline lookup yields CDR1 SGDLS and CDR2 YYNGEE. The CDR3 loop reads CASSVGLTGHNEKLFF. The DNA of the CDR3 is TGTGCCAGCAGCGTAGGCCTGACAGGGCATAATGAAAAACTGTTTTTT.

V usage is TRBV4-3 and J usage is TRBJ2-7; tentatively, D is TRBD1 or TRBD2 (5 bases each). Germline-derived CDR1 and CDR2 are LGHNA and YSLEER. The germline V and J ends were trimmed by 4 bases and 7 bases, with 23 bases remaining between them. The CDR3 covers 16 residues. This CDR3 reads CASSRQGTLSLGEQYF. The DNA of the CDR3 is TGCGCCAGCAGCCGACAAGGGACCCTTTCGCTGGGGGAGCAGTACTTC.

The rearrangement links TRBV14 to TRBJ2-1; 9 bases are a match to TRBD1. V shed 4 bases and J 6 bases; nucleotides not matched to a gene: 4. The CDR3 covers 14 residues. Germline CDR1 SGHDN, CDR2 FVKESK. CDR3 protein: CASSRPGQGNEQFF. Written as DNA, the CDR3 is TGTGCCAGCAGCCGGCCGGGACAGGGCAATGAGCAGTTCTTC.

This sequence joins TRBV5-6 and TRBJ1-1; no clear D gene. The CDR3 consists of 12 residues. The V and J ends lost 0 bases and 11 bases respectively, with 11 bases between them. Germline assignment: CDR1 SGHDT and CDR2 YYEEEE. The CDR3: CASSLARNGAFF. The CDR3 bases are TGTGCCAGCAGCTTGGCCAGGAATGGCGCTTTCTTT.

This clone was counted between two and nine times. The V gene is TRBV11-2, the J gene TRBJ1-1; no clear D. The CDR3 is 14 residues long. Germline CDR1 SGHAT, CDR2 FQNNGV. Trimming shortened V by 1 base and J by 2 bases, and 8 bases separated the two germline ends. The CDR3 coding sequence is TGTGCCAGCAGCTTAGGGACCTACAACACTGAAGCTTTCTTT. As protein: CASSLGTYNTEAFF.

The rearrangement uses TRBV5-1 and TRBJ2-7; unclear D gene. The CDR3 has 12 residues. The V gene lost 4 bases and the J gene lost 6 bases, with 11 bases spanning the gap. Germline CDR1 SGHRS, CDR2 YFSETQ. As DNA, the CDR3 is TGCGCCAGCAGCCATGACTCGGGCGAGCAGTACTTC. This translates into CASSHDSGEQYF.